Each of the 2 T cell receptor beta chains below was sequenced from the same sample in a study of early T cells in non-severe SARS-CoV-2 infection. TCRdb passed the 5' RACE reads through MiXCR, listing each CDR3 protein once. The table includes around 50,000 distinct CDR3 sequences, under 7.5% detected once. Sequenced material: whole blood. The receptors here all came from an adult who was a healthcare worker with PCR-confirmed SARS-CoV-2 infection or an uninfected control (not recorded which).

This clonotype was counted many times. The chain recombines TRBV9 with TRBJ2-7; D gene uncertain. The CDR3 is 14 residues long. Looked up from germline, CDR1 is SGDLS and CDR2 is YYNGEE. The V end lost 0 bases, the J end lost 0 bases, and 7 bases lay between the germline ends. CDR3 region: CASSVGDTSYEQYF. CDR3 in DNA: TGTGCCAGCAGCGTAGGTGATACCTCCTACGAGCAGTACTTC.

This clonotype has a count of ten or more. The V gene is TRBV7-2, the J gene TRBJ2-1; possibly TRBD1 for D (5 bases). The CDR3 spans 16 residues. CDR1 and CDR2 from the germline V gene are SGHTA and FQGNSA. V was clipped by 5 bases and J by 2 bases, with 16 bases between them. The CDR3 DNA is TGTGCCAGCAGCCCTACTCTGGGGCCGACCTACAATGAGCAGTTCTTC. Its protein is CASSPTLGPTYNEQFF. Filled out from reference TRBV7-2 and TRBJ2-1, the complete variable domain reads GAGVSQSPSNKVTEKGKDVELRCDPISGHTALYWYRQSLGQGLEFLIYFQGNSAPDKSGLPSDRFSAERTGGSVSTLTIQRTQQEDSAVYLCASSPTLGPTYNEQFFGPGTRLTVL.